Listed below are T cell receptor beta chains from one sample, sequenced in a study of blood T cell repertoires in COVID-19. Sequencing used immunoSEQ multiplex PCR; TCRdb keeps in-frame clones, though not all of them. The table includes 300,000 to 350,000 clones, approximately 86% detected once. The specimen sequenced was peripheral blood. These receptor sequences come from a man aged 25-45 years with COVID-19, enrolled during active disease. CDR3s include the opening cysteine and the closing phenylalanine or tryptophan. Fields, in order: J gene, D gene, clone size, V gene, CDR3 DNA, CDR3 protein. D genes are given only for firm matches. Clone size, where shown, is once, few, many, or a class for clones that have expanded.

TRBJ2-3,.,.,TRBV28,TGTGCCAGCAGTTCCGGGACAGCCTTAAACGGGGGAGATACGCAGTATTTT,CASSSGTALNGGDTQYF
TRBJ1-1,.,.,TRBV29-1,TGCAGCGTTAGGGGTCCTTCGGACACTGAAGCTTTCTTT,CSVRGPSDTEAFF
TRBJ1-6,TRBD1,.,TRBV18,TGTGCCAGCTCAAGGACAGGGACTTATAATTCACCCCTCCACTTT,CASSRTGTYNSPLHF
TRBJ2-2,.,.,TRBV2,TGTGCCAGCAGTCTTCTTCACAGTAGCACCGGGGAGCTGTTTTTT,CASSLLHSSTGELFF
TRBJ1-1,TRBD1,.,TRBV29-1,TGCAGCGTGGGACAGGGGGGAGCCACTGAAGCTTTCTTT,CSVGQGGATEAFF
TRBJ1-5,.,few,TRBV12-3/TRBV12-4,TGTGCCAGCAGTTTTCATCACAATCAGCCCCAGCATTTT,CASSFHHNQPQHF
TRBJ1-4,.,.,TRBV5-6,TGTGCCAGCAGCTCCTCGGGGGGGAAACTGTTTTTT,CASSSSGGKLFF
TRBJ1-1,TRBD1,few,TRBV18,TGTGCCAGCTCACTCCGGAGTTTGGGGACAGGGGGTATGAACACTGAAGCTTTCTTT,CASSLRSLGTGGMNTEAFF
TRBJ2-7,TRBD1,.,TRBV2,TGTGCCAGGGACCGAACAGGGGCGGTGGGCGAGCAGTACTTC,CARDRTGAVGEQYF
TRBJ1-5,.,once,TRBV28,TGTGCCAGCAGTTCCACCCCGCGAAGCAATCAGCCCCAGCATTTT,CASSSTPRSNQPQHF
TRBJ2-1,.,.,TRBV13,TGTGCCAGCAGCTTAGGTCAGGGCAATGAGCAGTTCTTC,CASSLGQGNEQFF
TRBJ2-2,.,few,TRBV30,TGTGCCTGGAGTCGAGGCAGGGTAAACGCCGGGGAGCTGTTTTTT,CAWSRGRVNAGELFF
TRBJ1-2,TRBD1,.,TRBV30,TGTGCCTGGAGCAGAGCCCAGGTAGGGACAGGAGCCTATGGCTACACCTTC,CAWSRAQVGTGAYGYTF
TRBJ2-6,.,.,TRBV7-2,TGTGCCAGCAGCTTTCAGTTTTCTGGGGCCAACGTCCTGACTTTC,CASSFQFSGANVLTF
TRBJ2-5,.,.,TRBV6-6,TGTGCCAGCAGTTACCCGGGTTCGGGGAGTTGGGAGACCCAGTACTTC,CASSYPGSGSWETQYF
TRBJ1-5,TRBD1,.,TRBV6-2/TRBV6-3,TGTGCCAGCAGTTACTCGAGATGGGACAGGGGATATCAGCCCCAGCATTTT,CASSYSRWDRGYQPQHF
TRBJ1-6,TRBD1,once,TRBV27,TGTGCCAGCAGTTTATGGACAGGGGGGGGTTATAATTCACCCCTCCACTTT,CASSLWTGGGYNSPLHF
TRBJ2-3,.,.,TRBV4-3,TGCGCCAGCAGCCAAGATTTATGGGACTTTGTCACAGATACGCAGTATTTT,CASSQDLWDFVTDTQYF
TRBJ1-2,.,.,TRBV12-3/TRBV12-4,TGTGCCAGCAGTTTCCGCGGGGACTATGGCTACACCTTC,CASSFRGDYGYTF
TRBJ1-4,TRBD1,.,TRBV29-1,TGCAGCGTCGGACAGGGAAAGGGGGAAAAACTGTTTTTT,CSVGQGKGEKLFF
TRBJ2-1,TRBD2,.,TRBV18,TGTGCCAGCTCACTGGACGGGGGGGCCCGGAATGAGCAGTTCTTC,CASSLDGGARNEQFF
TRBJ2-7,TRBD1,.,TRBV7-7,TGTGCCAGCAGCTTAGCCCCAGGGGGTTCCTACGAGCAGTACTTC,CASSLAPGGSYEQYF
TRBJ2-1,.,.,TRBV24-1,TGTGCCACCAGTGTTTTGGGGCCCTACAATGAGCAGTTCTTC,CATSVLGPYNEQFF
TRBJ2-3,.,.,TRBV6-5,TGTGCCAGTCGACGGGGACTTTTCACAGATACGCAGTATTTT,CASRRGLFTDTQYF
TRBJ2-1,.,.,TRBV7-3,TGTGCCAGCAGCTTAACCCGGGACTCCTACAATGAGCAGTTCTTC,CASSLTRDSYNEQFF
TRBJ1-6,.,once,TRBV6-5,TGTGCCAGCCCAAGGGGTATCACCCCTCACTTT,CASPRGITPHF
TRBJ2-4,.,.,TRBV28,TGTGCCAGCACCAGCATGGACTTCACCGGGGACATTCAGTACTTC,CASTSMDFTGDIQYF
TRBJ2-7,TRBD1,.,TRBV5-1,TGCGCCAGCAGCCCTCGACAGGGTGGAGGAGACGAGCAGTACTTC,CASSPRQGGGDEQYF
TRBJ2-7,TRBD1,.,TRBV25-1,TGTGCCAGCAGTGCTAAACAGGGGGTATCGAACTTC,CASSAKQGVSNF
TRBJ2-2,TRBD2,.,TRBV7-2,TGTGCCAGCAGCCCCACCCCACGGGGCGGGGGTAGAGCCGGGGAGCTGTTTTTT,CASSPTPRGGGRAGELFF
TRBJ1-4,TRBD1,once,TRBV4-3,TGCGCCAGCAGCCAAGAAATACAGGGGATTAATGAAAAACTGTTTTTT,CASSQEIQGINEKLFF
TRBJ2-7,.,.,TRBV6-2/TRBV6-3,TGTGCCAGCAGTTACTCGAGACAGACCGCCTACGAGCAGTACTTC,CASSYSRQTAYEQYF
TRBJ2-1,.,.,TRBV9,TGTGCCAGCAGCGAGGGGGACCAACGGAATGAGCAGTTCTTC,CASSEGDQRNEQFF
TRBJ2-7,TRBD1,.,TRBV6-5,TGTGCCAGCAGGTATGCCCGGGACAGCGACTACGAGCAGTACTTC,CASRYARDSDYEQYF
TRBJ2-5,TRBD1,.,TRBV27,TGTGCCAGCAGTTTAAGACAGGGGATTTCAGAGACCCAGTACTTC,CASSLRQGISETQYF
TRBJ2-1,.,.,TRBV13,TGTGCCAGCAGCAAACAGACAGCAAAGCTAAGCAATGAGCAGTTCTTC,CASSKQTAKLSNEQFF
TRBJ2-7,.,.,TRBV11-2,TGTGCCAGCAGCCTGACATACTCAGAAAGTGGGCAGTACTTC,CASSLTYSESGQYF
TRBJ1-3,.,.,TRBV9,TGTGCCAGCAGCGTAGGCGGGGGGCCTGGAAACACCATATATTTT,CASSVGGGPGNTIYF
TRBJ2-7,TRBD1,once,TRBV18,TGTGCCAGCTCACTACAGGGGGGCTACGAGCAGTACTTC,CASSLQGGYEQYF
TRBJ1-5,TRBD1,.,TRBV19,TGTGCCAGTAGTACCAACGAGGAAGGACAGGGACGTTTTGGGCATTTT,CASSTNEEGQGRFGHF
TRBJ1-3,TRBD1,.,TRBV7-2,TGTGCCAGCAGCAAGGACAGGGTGCCTGGAAACACCATATATTTT,CASSKDRVPGNTIYF
TRBJ2-7,.,.,TRBV24-1,TGTGCCATGAAGCAGGACAGCCCCTACGAGCAGTACTTC,CAMKQDSPYEQYF
TRBJ1-2,.,.,TRBV9,TGTGCCAGCAGCTCAAATCCCGGGGTACCGGATCATGGCTACACCTTC,CASSSNPGVPDHGYTF
TRBJ1-2,.,.,TRBV4-2,TGTGCCAGCAGCCAAGTAGAGGGCTACACCTTC,CASSQVEGYTF
TRBJ2-5,TRBD1,.,TRBV7-6,TGTGCCAGCAGCCCCGGGACAGCACGTGAGACCCAGTACTTC,CASSPGTARETQYF
TRBJ2-3,.,.,TRBV3-1/TRBV3-2,TGTGCCAGCAGCCAACGTTATACGCAGTATTTT,CASSQRYTQYF
TRBJ2-3,.,.,TRBV18,TGTGCCAGCTCACCCATCCCCCGGGGGAGCACAGATACGCAGTATTTT,CASSPIPRGSTDTQYF
TRBJ2-3,TRBD2,once,TRBV5-6,TGTGCCAGCAGCTTCAGACTAGCGGGGAGAGATACGCAGTATTTT,CASSFRLAGRDTQYF
TRBJ1-1,.,.,TRBV12-3/TRBV12-4,TGTGCCAGCAGTTTACGGGGAGAGGAAGCTTTCTTT,CASSLRGEEAFF
TRBJ1-5,.,.,TRBV6-2/TRBV6-3,TGTGCCAGCAGTAGAGACAGCGTGTATAGCAATCAGCCCCAGCATTTT,CASSRDSVYSNQPQHF
TRBJ1-1,TRBD1,.,TRBV7-9,TGTGCCAGCAGCCCTTCCGACAGGGGAGGAGCTTTCTTT,CASSPSDRGGAFF